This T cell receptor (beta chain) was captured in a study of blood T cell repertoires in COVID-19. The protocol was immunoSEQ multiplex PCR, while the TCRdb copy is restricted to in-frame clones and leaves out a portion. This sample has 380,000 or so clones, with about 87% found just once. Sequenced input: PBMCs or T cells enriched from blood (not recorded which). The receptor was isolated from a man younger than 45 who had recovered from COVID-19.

The CDR3 protein is CASSSREGARYEQYF. The CDR3 DNA reads TGTGCCAGCAGCTCTCGGGAGGGGGCGCGGTACGAGCAGTACTTC. The chain couples TRBV7-2 to TRBJ2-7; weak D call: TRBD2 (8 bases). Trimming removed 4 bases at V and 4 bases at J, with 17 bases between. In germline, CDR1 is SGHTA, CDR2 FQGNSA. The CDR3 loop spans 15 amino acids.